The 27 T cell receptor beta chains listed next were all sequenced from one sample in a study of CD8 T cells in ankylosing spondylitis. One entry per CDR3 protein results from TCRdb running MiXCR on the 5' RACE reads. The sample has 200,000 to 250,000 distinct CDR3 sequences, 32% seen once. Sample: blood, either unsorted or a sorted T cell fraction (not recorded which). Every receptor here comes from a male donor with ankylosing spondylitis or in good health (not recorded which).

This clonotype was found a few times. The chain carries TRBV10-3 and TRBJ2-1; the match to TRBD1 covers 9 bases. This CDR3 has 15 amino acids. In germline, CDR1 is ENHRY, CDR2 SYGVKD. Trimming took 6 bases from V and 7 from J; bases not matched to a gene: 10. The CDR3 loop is CAISRTGEKGNEQFF. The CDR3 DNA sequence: TGTGCCATCAGCCGGACAGGGGAAAAGGGAAATGAGCAGTTCTTC.

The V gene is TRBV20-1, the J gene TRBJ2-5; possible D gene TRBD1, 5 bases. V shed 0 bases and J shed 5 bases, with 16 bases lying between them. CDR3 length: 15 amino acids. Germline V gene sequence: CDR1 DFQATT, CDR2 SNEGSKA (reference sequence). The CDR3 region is CSARDGAASGETQYF. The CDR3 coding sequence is TGCAGTGCTAGAGATGGCGCCGCTTCAGGGGAGACCCAGTACTTC.

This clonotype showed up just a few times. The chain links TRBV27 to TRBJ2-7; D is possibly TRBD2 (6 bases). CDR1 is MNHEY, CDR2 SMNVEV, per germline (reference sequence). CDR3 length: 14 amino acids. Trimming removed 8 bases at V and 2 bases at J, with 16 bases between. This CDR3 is CASGWGEDPYEQYF. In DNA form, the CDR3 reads TGTGCCAGCGGATGGGGGGAAGATCCCTACGAGCAGTACTTC.

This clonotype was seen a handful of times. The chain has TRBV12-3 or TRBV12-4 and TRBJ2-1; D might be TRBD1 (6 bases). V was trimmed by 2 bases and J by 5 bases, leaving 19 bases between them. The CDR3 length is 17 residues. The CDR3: CASSLRVRGKPNNEQFF. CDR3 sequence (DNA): TGTGCCAGCAGTTTAAGGGTGAGGGGGAAGCCCAACAATGAGCAGTTCTTC.

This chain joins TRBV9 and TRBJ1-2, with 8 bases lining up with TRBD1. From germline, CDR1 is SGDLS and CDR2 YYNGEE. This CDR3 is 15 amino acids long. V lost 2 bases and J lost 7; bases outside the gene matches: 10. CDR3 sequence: CASSVEDRDLLGYTF. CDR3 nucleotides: TGTGCCAGCAGCGTGGAGGACAGGGATCTGCTTGGCTACACCTTC.

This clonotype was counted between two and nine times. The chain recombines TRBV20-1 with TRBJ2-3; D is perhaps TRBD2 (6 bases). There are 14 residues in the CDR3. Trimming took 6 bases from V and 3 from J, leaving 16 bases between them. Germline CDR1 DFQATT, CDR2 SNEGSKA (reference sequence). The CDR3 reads CSAPQTGTTDTQYF. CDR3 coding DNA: TGCAGTGCCCCGCAGACGGGGACTACAGATACGCAGTATTTT.

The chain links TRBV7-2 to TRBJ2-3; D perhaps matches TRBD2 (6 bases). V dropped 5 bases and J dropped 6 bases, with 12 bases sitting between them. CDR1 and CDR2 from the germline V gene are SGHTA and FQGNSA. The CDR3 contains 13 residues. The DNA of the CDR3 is TGTGCCAGCAGCCGGGACTCAGCGGATACGCAGTATTTT. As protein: CASSRDSADTQYF.

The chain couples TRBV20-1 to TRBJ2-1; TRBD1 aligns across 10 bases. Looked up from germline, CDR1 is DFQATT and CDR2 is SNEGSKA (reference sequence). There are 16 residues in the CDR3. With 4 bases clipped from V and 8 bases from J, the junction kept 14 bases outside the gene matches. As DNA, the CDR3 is TGCAGTGCTACAACCGACAGGGGGCTAGTTTACGATGAGCAGTTCTTC. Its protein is CSATTDRGLVYDEQFF.

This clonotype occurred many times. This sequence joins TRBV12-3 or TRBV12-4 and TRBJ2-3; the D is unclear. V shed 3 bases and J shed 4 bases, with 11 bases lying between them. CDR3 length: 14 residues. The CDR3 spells CASSLTVSADTQYF. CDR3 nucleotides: TGTGCCAGCAGTTTGACCGTAAGCGCAGATACGCAGTATTTT.

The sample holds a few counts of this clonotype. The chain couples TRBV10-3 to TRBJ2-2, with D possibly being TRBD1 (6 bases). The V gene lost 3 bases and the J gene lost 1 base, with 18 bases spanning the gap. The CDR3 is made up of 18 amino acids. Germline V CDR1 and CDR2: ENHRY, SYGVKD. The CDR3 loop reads CAISDTGPLALNTGELFF. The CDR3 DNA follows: TGTGCCATCAGTGATACAGGGCCGCTAGCACTGAACACCGGGGAGCTGTTTTTT.

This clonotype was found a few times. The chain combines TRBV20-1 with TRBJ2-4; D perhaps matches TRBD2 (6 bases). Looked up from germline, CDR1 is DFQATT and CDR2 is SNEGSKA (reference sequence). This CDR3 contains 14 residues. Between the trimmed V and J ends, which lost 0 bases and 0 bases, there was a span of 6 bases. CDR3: CSAREGGAKNIQYF. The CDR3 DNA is TGCAGTGCTAGAGAGGGGGGAGCCAAAAACATTCAGTACTTC.

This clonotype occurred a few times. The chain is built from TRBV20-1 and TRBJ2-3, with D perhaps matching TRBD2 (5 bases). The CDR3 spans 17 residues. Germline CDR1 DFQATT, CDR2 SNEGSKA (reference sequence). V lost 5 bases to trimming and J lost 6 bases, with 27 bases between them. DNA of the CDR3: TGCAGTGCTGGGAGCTTCATTACCGGAGGTACGTCGGATACGCAGTATTTT. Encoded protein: CSAGSFITGGTSDTQYF.

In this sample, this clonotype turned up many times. DNA for the CDR3: TGCAGTGCTACGGGGGGGTTCAATCAGCCCCAGCATTTT. Translated, it gives CSATGGFNQPQHF. This chain joins TRBV20-1 and TRBJ1-5, with D perhaps matching TRBD1 (5 bases). Germline loops: CDR1 DFQATT, CDR2 SNEGSKA (reference sequence). V dropped 4 bases and J dropped 3 bases, with 10 bases sitting between them. The CDR3 contains 13 residues.

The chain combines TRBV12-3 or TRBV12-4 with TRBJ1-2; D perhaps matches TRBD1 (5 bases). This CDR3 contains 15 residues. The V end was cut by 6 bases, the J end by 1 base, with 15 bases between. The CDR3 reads CASSRGTADNYGYTF. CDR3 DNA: TGTGCCAGCAGCCGAGGGACGGCCGATAACTATGGCTACACCTTC.

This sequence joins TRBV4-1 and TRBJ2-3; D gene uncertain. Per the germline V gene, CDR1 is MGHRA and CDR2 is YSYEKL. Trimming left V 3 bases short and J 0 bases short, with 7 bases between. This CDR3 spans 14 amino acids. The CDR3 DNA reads TGCGCCAGCAGCCAGGGTTGGAGCACAGATACGCAGTATTTT. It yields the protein CASSQGWSTDTQYF.

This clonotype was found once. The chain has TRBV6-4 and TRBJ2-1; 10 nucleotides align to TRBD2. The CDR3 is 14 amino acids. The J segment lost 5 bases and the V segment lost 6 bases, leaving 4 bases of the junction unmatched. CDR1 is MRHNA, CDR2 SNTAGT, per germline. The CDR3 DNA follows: TGTGCCAGCAGCGTAGCGGGGGGTAACAATGAGCAGTTCTTC. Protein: CASSVAGGNNEQFF.

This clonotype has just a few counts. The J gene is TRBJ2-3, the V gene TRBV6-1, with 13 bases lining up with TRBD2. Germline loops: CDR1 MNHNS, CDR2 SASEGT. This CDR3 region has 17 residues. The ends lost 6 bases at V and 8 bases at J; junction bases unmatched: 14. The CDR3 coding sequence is TGTGCCAGCAGCCTCCTGGGGACTAGCGGGACACTTGGTACGCAGTATTTT. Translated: CASSLLGTSGTLGTQYF.

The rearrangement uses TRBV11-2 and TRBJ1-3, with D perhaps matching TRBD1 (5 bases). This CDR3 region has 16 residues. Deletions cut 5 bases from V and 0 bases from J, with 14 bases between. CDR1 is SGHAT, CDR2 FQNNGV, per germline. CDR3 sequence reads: CASSQVRGPSGNTIYF. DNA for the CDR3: TGTGCCAGCAGCCAGGTTCGGGGCCCCTCTGGAAACACCATATATTTT.

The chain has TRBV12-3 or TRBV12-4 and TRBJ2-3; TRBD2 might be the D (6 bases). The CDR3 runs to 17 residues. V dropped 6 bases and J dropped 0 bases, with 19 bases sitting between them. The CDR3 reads CASSGKRDFTSTDTQYF. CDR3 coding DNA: TGTGCCAGCAGCGGAAAACGGGACTTTACTAGCACAGATACGCAGTATTTT.

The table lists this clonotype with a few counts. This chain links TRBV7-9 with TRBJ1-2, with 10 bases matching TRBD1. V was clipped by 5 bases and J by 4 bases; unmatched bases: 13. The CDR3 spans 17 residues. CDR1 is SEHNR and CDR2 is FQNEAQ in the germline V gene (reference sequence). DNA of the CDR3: TGTGCCAGCAGCCCTTGGCGCGGGACAGGGGCGCTCTATGGCTACACCTTC. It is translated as CASSPWRGTGALYGYTF. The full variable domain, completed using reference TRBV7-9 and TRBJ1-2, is DTGVSQNPRHKITKRGQNVTFRCDPISEHNRLYWYRQTLGQGPEFLTYFQNEAQLEKSRLLSDRFSAERPKGSFSTLEIQRTEQGDSAMYLCASSPWRGTGALYGYTFGSGTRLTVV.

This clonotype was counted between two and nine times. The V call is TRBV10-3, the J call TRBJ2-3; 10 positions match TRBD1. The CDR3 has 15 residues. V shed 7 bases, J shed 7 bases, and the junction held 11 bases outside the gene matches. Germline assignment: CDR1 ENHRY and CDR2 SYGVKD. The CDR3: CAITDRQGAGYTQYF. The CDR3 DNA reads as TGTGCCATCACCGACCGACAGGGGGCCGGCTATACGCAGTATTTT.

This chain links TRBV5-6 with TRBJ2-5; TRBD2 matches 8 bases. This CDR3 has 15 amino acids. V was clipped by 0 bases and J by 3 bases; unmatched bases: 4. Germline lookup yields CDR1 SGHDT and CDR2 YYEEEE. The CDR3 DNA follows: TGTGCCAGCAGCTTGGGAGCGGGGGCCAAAGAGACCCAGTACTTC. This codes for CASSLGAGAKETQYF.

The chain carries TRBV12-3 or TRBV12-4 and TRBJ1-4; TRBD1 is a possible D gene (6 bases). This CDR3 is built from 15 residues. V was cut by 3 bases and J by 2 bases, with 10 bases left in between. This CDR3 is CASSLQGGTNEKLFF. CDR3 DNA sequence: TGTGCCAGCAGTTTGCAAGGGGGGACTAATGAAAAACTGTTTTTT.

CDR3 sequence reads: CASSRRGADTQYF. In DNA form, the CDR3 reads TGTGCCAGCAGCCGACGAGGGGCAGATACGCAGTATTTT. This chain connects TRBV11-2 to TRBJ2-3; D could derive from TRBD1 or TRBD2 (5 bases each). The germline V gene encodes CDR1 SGHAT and CDR2 FQNNGV. Trimming cost V 5 bases and J 4 bases, with 10 bases left between them. The CDR3 totals 13 residues.

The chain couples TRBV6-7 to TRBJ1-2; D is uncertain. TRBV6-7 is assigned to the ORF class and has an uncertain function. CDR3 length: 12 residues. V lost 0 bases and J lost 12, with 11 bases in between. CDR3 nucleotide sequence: TGTGCCAGCAGTTACTCCAGAGGCACGGACACCTTC. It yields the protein CASSYSRGTDTF.

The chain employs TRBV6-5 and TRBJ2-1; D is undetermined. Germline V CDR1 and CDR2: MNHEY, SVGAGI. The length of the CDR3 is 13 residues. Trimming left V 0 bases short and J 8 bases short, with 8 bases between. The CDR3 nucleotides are TGTGCCAGCAGTTACTCGTCGGTGGATGAGCAGTTCTTC. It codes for CASSYSSVDEQFF.

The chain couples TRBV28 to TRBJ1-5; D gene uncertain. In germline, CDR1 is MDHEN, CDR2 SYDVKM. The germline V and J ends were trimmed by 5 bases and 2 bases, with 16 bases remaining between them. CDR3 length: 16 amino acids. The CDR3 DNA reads TGTGCCAGCAGTGGAGGGAGGGTAGGAGGCAATCAGCCCCAGCATTTT. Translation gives CASSGGRVGGNQPQHF. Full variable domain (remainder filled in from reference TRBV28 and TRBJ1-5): DVKVTQSSRYLVKRTGEKVFLECVQDMDHENMFWYRQDPGLGLRLIYFSYDVKMKEKGDIPEGYSVSREKKERFSLILESASTNQTSMYLCASSGGRVGGNQPQHFGDGTRLSIL.